The 7 T cell receptor beta chains below all came from one sample that was sequenced in a study of T cell responses to AZD1222 COVID-19 vaccine. The protocol was immunoSEQ multiplex PCR, while the TCRdb copy is restricted to in-frame clones and leaves out a portion. The sample shows almost 95,000 clones, approximately 81% of them seen only once. Specimen: peripheral blood, collected 28 days after the second AZD1222 dose. These TCRs come from an adult who received the AZD1222 COVID-19 vaccine.

The V gene is TRBV7-2, the J gene TRBJ2-5, with D possibly TRBD2 on 6 matching bases. The germline CDR1 and CDR2 sequences are SGHTA and FQGNSA. The CDR3 runs to 15 residues. V gave up 1 base and J gave up 5 bases, with 14 bases separating them. Written as DNA, the CDR3 is TGTGCCAGCAGCTTAGTCGGGAGTGGTGGGGAGACCCAGTACTTC. The encoded protein is CASSLVGSGGETQYF.

The genes are TRBV7-3 and TRBJ1-1; D is unresolved. V was shortened by 1 base and J by 1 base, with 10 bases between the two germline ends. The length of the CDR3 is 15 residues. Per the germline V gene, CDR1 is SGHTA and CDR2 is FQGTGA. CDR3 sequence reads: CASSLSGSGNTEAFF. The CDR3 DNA is TGTGCCAGCAGCTTAAGTGGATCAGGGAACACTGAAGCTTTCTTT.

The rearrangement links TRBV6-5 to TRBJ1-5, with D possibly being TRBD1 (5 bases). Trimming pared 6 bases from V and 6 bases from J, leaving 18 bases between. The CDR3 extends over 15 amino acids. The germline V gene encodes CDR1 MNHEY and CDR2 SVGAGI. The CDR3 DNA reads as TGTGCCAGCAGCTTGACAAGGGGAAGGGCTCAGCCCCAGCATTTT. It translates to CASSLTRGRAQPQHF.

The rearrangement links TRBV5-6 to TRBJ2-3, with D possibly TRBD2 on 6 matching bases. CDR3 length: 13 residues. V shed 2 bases and J shed 5 bases, with 9 bases lying between them. Looked up from germline, CDR1 is SGHDT and CDR2 is YYEEEE. CDR3 coding DNA: TGTGCCAGCAGCTTACGGGGGTTAGATACGCAGTATTTT. Protein product: CASSLRGLDTQYF. Filled out from reference TRBV5-6 and TRBJ2-3, the complete variable domain reads DAGVTQSPTHLIKTRGQQVTLRCSPKSGHDTVSWYQQALGQGPQFIFQYYEEEERQRGNFPDRFSGHQFPNYSSELNVNALLLGDSALYLCASSLRGLDTQYFGPGTRLTVL.

The table lists this clone with a count of one. J is TRBJ1-4 and V is TRBV18; no definite D call. The CDR3 contains 14 residues. Per germline, CDR1 KGHSH and CDR2 LQKENI. V was clipped by 4 bases and J by 1 base, with 7 bases between them. CDR3 amino acids: CASSLQQTNEKLFF. DNA of the CDR3: TGTGCCAGCTCACTCCAACAAACTAATGAAAAACTGTTTTTT.

This clone was detected only a few times. The genes are TRBV11-2 and TRBJ1-2; a weak D match, TRBD1 (6 bases). The V end lost 1 base, the J end lost 4 bases, and 10 bases lay between the germline ends. The CDR3 loop spans 14 amino acids. Germline-derived CDR1 and CDR2 are SGHAT and FQNNGV. The CDR3, as DNA: TGTGCCAGCAGCTTAGGGGACACAATCTATGGCTACACCTTC. Its protein is CASSLGDTIYGYTF.

The chain combines TRBV2 with TRBJ1-1; D remains unclear. Germline values: CDR1 SNHLY, CDR2 FYNNEI. The V end was cut by 4 bases, the J end by 7 bases, with 22 bases between. The CDR3 runs 16 residues. Here the CDR3 reads CASSGAGALRLFEAFF. The CDR3 nucleotides are TGTGCCAGCAGTGGGGCGGGTGCGCTGCGCCTCTTTGAAGCTTTCTTT.